The subject of this entry is one T cell receptor (beta chain). V shed 2 bases and J shed 8 bases, with 12 bases lying between them. Germline-derived CDR1 and CDR2 are MRHNA and SNTAGT. The CDR3 has 13 residues. Positive CCR7 selection of CD45RO-negative cells yielded the naive CD8 cells, and terminally differentiated effector memory CD45RA+ cells were excluded. The sample is drawn from a study of shared clonotypes between healthy human individuals. Assay execution proceeded at the deep level. Several immunoSEQ 96-well plates shared each subset's DNA, each plate a replicate. Measured with immunoSEQ multiplex PCR; TCRdb has only the in-frame clones, and not every one. The sample contains around 2,000,000 clones, 85% to 95% of which appear only once.

V usage is TRBV6-4 and J usage is TRBJ2-5, with D possibly being TRBD2 (5 bases). The sequenced material came from naive CD8+ T cells sorted from blood. The sequence was collected from a man between 18 and 29 years old in good health. In nucleotides, the CDR3 is TGTGCCAGCAGTGACACTAAGCGGTATACCCAGTACTTC. Its translation: CASSDTKRYTQYF.